This T cell receptor (beta chain) was retrieved from a study of radiotherapy plus CTLA-4 blockade in lung cancer. Germline values: CDR1 SEHNR, CDR2 FQNEAQ (reference sequence). Trimming left V 1 base short and J 2 bases short, with 9 bases between. The CDR3 covers 15 residues. The data were produced by immunoSEQ multiplex PCR, yet TCRdb's version contains in-frame clones alone and is incomplete. The data show 120,000 or so clones, 85% to 90% seen once. V usage is TRBV7-9 and J usage is TRBJ1-5; D perhaps matches TRBD1 (6 bases). Sample: peripheral blood, taken from a patient treated with radiotherapy plus ipilimumab. This receptor was identified in a human donor with non-small cell lung cancer that progressed on radiotherapy plus ipilimumab. The CDR3 sequence: CASSLGTAGNQPQHF. Written as DNA, the CDR3 is TGTGCCAGCAGCTTAGGGACAGCTGGCAATCAGCCCCAGCATTTT.